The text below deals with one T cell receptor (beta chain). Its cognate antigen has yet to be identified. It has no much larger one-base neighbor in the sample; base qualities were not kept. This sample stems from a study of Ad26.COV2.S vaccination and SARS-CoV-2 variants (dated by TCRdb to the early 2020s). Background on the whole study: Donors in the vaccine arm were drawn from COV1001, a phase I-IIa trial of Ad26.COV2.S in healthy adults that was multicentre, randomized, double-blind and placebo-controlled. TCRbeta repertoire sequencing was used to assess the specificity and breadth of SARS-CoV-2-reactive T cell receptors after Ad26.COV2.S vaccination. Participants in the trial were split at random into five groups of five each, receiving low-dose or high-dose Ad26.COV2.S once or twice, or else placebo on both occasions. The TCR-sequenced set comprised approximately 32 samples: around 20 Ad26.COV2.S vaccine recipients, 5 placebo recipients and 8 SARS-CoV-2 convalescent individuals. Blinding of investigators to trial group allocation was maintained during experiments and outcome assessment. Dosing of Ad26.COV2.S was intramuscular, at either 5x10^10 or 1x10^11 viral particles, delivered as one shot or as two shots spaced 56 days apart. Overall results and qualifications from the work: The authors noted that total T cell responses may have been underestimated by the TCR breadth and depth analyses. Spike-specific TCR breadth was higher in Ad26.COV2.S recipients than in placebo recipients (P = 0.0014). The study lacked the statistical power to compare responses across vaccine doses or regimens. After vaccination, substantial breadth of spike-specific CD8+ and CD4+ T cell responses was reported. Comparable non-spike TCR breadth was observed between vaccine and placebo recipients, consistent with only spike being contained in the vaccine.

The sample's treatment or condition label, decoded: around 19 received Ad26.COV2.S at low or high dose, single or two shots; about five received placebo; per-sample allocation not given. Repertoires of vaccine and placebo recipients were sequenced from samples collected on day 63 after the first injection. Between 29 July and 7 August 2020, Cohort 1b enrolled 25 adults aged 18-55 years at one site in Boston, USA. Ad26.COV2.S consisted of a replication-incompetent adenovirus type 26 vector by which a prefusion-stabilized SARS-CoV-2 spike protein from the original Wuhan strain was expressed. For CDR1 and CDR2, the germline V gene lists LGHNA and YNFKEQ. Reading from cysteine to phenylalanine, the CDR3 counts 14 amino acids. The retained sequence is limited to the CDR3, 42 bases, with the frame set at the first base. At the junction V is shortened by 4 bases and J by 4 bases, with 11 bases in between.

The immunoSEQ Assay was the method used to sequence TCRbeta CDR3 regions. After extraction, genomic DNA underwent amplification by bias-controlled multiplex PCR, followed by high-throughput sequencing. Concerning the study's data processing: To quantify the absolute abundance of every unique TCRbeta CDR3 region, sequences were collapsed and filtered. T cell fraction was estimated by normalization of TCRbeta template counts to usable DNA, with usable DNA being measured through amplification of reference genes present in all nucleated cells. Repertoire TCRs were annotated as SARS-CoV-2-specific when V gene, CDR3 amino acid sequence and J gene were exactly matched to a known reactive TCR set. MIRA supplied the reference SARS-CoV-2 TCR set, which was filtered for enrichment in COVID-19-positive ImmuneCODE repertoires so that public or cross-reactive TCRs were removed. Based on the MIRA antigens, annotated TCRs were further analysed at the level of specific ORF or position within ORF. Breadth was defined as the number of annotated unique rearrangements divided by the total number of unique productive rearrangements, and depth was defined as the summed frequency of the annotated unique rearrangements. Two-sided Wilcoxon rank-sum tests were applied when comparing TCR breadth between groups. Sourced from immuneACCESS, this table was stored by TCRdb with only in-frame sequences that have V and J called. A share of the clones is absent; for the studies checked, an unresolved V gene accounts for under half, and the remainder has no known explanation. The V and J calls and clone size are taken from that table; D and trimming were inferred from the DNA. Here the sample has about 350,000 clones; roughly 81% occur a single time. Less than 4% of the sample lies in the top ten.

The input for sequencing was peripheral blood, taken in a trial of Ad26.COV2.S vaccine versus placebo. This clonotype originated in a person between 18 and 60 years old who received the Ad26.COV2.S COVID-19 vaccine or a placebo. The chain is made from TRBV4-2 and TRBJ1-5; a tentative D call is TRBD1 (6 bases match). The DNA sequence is TGTGCCAGCAGCCCAGGGGACCTTAATCAGCCCCAGCATTTT. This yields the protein CASSPGDLNQPQHF.